The T cell receptor beta chain described here comes from a study of cytomegalovirus exposure and HLA in healthy donors. These donors counted as nominally healthy when sampled, but unrecorded immune exposures were likely. The PCR used 60 Vbeta and 13 Jbeta primers. Profiling relied on immunoSEQ multiplex PCR, and the TCRdb table lists in-frame clones only, not all of them. Among tens of thousands of clones listed, nearly 55% were seen once. A note on this clone: What it binds is not known.

Trimming cost V 2 bases and J 2 bases; bases outside gene matches: 3. This CDR3 is 16 amino acids long. Per the germline V gene, CDR1 is MNHNY and CDR2 is SVGAGI (reference sequence). Study-level results: What a later analysis reportedly showed was that an Asian-associated ancestry cluster had fewer N-insertions than the approximately 670-donor mean.

Specimen: PBMCs. The sequence was collected from a woman in her thirties or forties in good health and CMV-seropositive. The rearrangement uses TRBV6-6 and TRBJ2-5, with 12 bases that match TRBD2. The CDR3 DNA reads as TGTGCCAGCAGTTACACCCTAGCGGGGGGGCAAGAGACCCAGTACTTC. Amino acids: CASSYTLAGGQETQYF.